Shown below are 9 T cell receptor beta chains from a single sample sequenced in a study of shared clonotypes between healthy human individuals. Only in-frame clones appear in the TCRdb table, and some are missing; sequencing was by immunoSEQ multiplex PCR. The sample shows roughly 700,000 clones, around 72% of them seen only once. The sequencing sample was made of memory CD4+ T cells sorted from blood. Subset here: CD45RA-negative fraction. These receptors all stem from a woman aged 30 to 39 in good health.

The V call is TRBV7-8, the J call TRBJ2-2, with TRBD2 matching over 7 bases. CDR3 length: 17 amino acids. Germline V lookup: CDR1 SGHVS, CDR2 FQNEAQ. J lost 5 bases, V lost 1 base, and 10 bases had no gene match. This chain's CDR3 is CASSLVSAGVETGELFF. DNA of the CDR3: TGTGCCAGCAGCTTAGTTTCGGCGGGAGTGGAAACCGGGGAGCTGTTTTTT.

This chain uses TRBV15 with TRBJ2-4; TRBD2 matches at 7 bases. The CDR3 has 13 amino acids. Germline V CDR1 and CDR2: LNHNV, YYDKDF (reference sequence). V lost 1 base to trimming and J lost 16 bases; unmatched junction nucleotides: 10. The CDR3 bases are TGTGCCACCAGCAGAGGGGGAGGGGCCCTCGGCTACTTC. This gives the protein CATSRGGGALGYF.

This clone was seen only once. The chain joins TRBV6-5 to TRBJ2-7; D is unclear. The CDR3 runs to 12 residues. CDR1 MNHEY and CDR2 SVGAGI come from the germline V gene. Trimming cost V 4 bases and J 6 bases, with 10 bases left between them. This CDR3 reads CASSSGPFEQYF. CDR3 coding DNA: TGTGCCAGCAGTTCCGGGCCGTTCGAGCAGTACTTC.

This sequence joins TRBV6-1 and TRBJ1-5; D remains unclear. The CDR3 is 14 amino acids. V lost 6 bases to trimming and J lost 1 base, with 10 bases between them. The V gene's germline CDR1 is MNHNS and CDR2 SASEGT. The chain's CDR3 is CASRETHSNQPQHF. The CDR3 nucleotides read TGTGCCAGCAGGGAGACTCACAGCAATCAGCCCCAGCATTTT.

The chain combines TRBV7-9 with TRBJ2-7; 8 bases are shared with TRBD1. Germline CDR1 SEHNR, CDR2 FQNEAQ (reference sequence). This CDR3 spans 14 amino acids. V shed 5 bases, J shed 5 bases, and the junction held 8 bases outside the gene matches. The DNA of the CDR3 is TGTGCCAGCAGCGTGACACAGGGGGGCCACGAGCAGTACTTC. Amino acid sequence: CASSVTQGGHEQYF.

The chain carries TRBV28 and TRBJ1-1; no reliable D call. In germline, CDR1 is MDHEN, CDR2 SYDVKM. There are 16 residues in the CDR3. The V gene lost 1 base and the J gene lost 3 bases, with 15 bases spanning the gap. As DNA, the CDR3 is TGTGCCAGCAGTTTATTTTCTTTTTCCGGGGACACTGAAGCTTTCTTT. Translating gives CASSLFSFSGDTEAFF.

The rearrangement links TRBV2 to TRBJ1-5, with 7 bases aligning to TRBD1. The V gene's germline CDR1 is SNHLY and CDR2 FYNNEI. The J segment lost 4 bases and the V segment lost 7 bases, leaving 10 bases of the junction unmatched. There are 15 residues in the CDR3. CDR3 amino acids: CASTRTGGINQPQHF. The DNA of the CDR3 is TGTGCCAGCACCAGGACAGGAGGGATTAATCAGCCCCAGCATTTT.

The chain employs TRBV5-1 and TRBJ2-2, with a possible D match to TRBD2 (6 bases). The germline V and J ends were trimmed by 2 bases and 1 base, with 9 bases remaining between them. The CDR3 is 15 amino acids. Germline V lookup: CDR1 SGHRS, CDR2 YFSETQ. CDR3 DNA sequence: TGCGCCAGCAGCTTCTTAGCGGAGAACACCGGGGAGCTGTTTTTT. This gives the protein CASSFLAENTGELFF.

The rearrangement joins TRBV5-1 to TRBJ2-2; TRBD2 matches at 7 bases. Germline loops: CDR1 SGHRS, CDR2 YFSETQ. The ends lost 3 bases at V and 3 bases at J; junction bases unmatched: 11. CDR3 length: 17 amino acids. The CDR3 DNA sequence: TGCGCCAGCAGCTATTCGACGGGAGGCCGGCACACCGGGGAGCTGTTTTTT. As protein: CASSYSTGGRHTGELFF. The variable domain in full, with the rest retrieved from reference TRBV5-1 and TRBJ2-2, is KAGVTQTPRYLIKTRGQQVTLSCSPISGHRSVSWYQQTPGQGLQFLFEYFSETQRNKGNFPGRFSGRQFSNSRSEMNVSTLELGDSALYLCASSYSTGGRHTGELFFGEGSRLTVL.